The 15 T cell receptor beta chains below all came from one sample that was sequenced in a study of blood T cells in healthy people across ages. Primed by a sample-barcoded 5' primer and a J-beta primer mix, a second PCR proceeded for 7 to 11 cycles. TCRdb processed the 5' RACE reads anew with MiXCR; each CDR3 protein has one entry. The data show 780,000 or so distinct CDR3 sequences, around a quarter seen once. The same data also went into a second study, on T cells of mothers and their children.

Sequenced: blood. These receptors all come from a boy younger than 18 in good health.

The J gene is TRBJ1-5, the V gene TRBV6-4, with TRBD1 matching 7 bases. The V segment lost 3 bases and the J segment 4 bases; nucleotides outside the gene matches: 9. This CDR3 is built from 16 residues. Germline loops: CDR1 MRHNA, CDR2 SNTAGT. The CDR3 protein is CASSETRTGANQPQHF. The CDR3, as DNA: TGTGCCAGCAGTGAGACCCGAACAGGGGCGAATCAGCCCCAGCATTTT.

The rearrangement uses TRBV27 and TRBJ1-1; D uncertain. With 10 bases removed from V and 1 base from J, the gap between germline ends came to 10 bases. The CDR3 is 12 amino acids. Per germline, CDR1 MNHEY and CDR2 SMNVEV (reference sequence). The CDR3 is CATRAGNTEAFF. The CDR3 nucleotides are TGTGCCACCCGCGCAGGGAACACTGAAGCTTTCTTT.

J is TRBJ2-5 and V is TRBV12-3 or TRBV12-4, with D hard to call. Deletions cut 5 bases from V and 2 bases from J, with 12 bases between. This CDR3 is 14 amino acids long. Written as DNA, the CDR3 is TGTGCCAGCAGTATAGGATCTGGGCAAGAGACCCAGTACTTC. Protein product: CASSIGSGQETQYF.

Concerning this clonotype itself: Lacking the conserved final phenylalanine or tryptophan, this CDR3 likely reflects a read error. This rearrangement joins TRBV15 to TRBJ1-4; 9 bases are shared with TRBD1. Germline trimming cut 0 bases from V and 5 bases from J; bases unmatched to any gene: 10. CDR3 length: 18 residues. CDR1 and CDR2 (germline): LNHNV, YYDKDF (reference sequence). This CDR3 is CATSRDLRTGDLNEKLFS. CDR3 coding DNA: TGTGCCACCAGCAGAGATCTTCGGACAGGGGACCTAAATGAAAAACTGTTTTCT.

This rearrangement joins TRBV6-1 to TRBJ2-6; TRBD1 agrees at 8 bases. Germline CDR1 MNHNS, CDR2 SASEGT. The CDR3 totals 19 residues. V gave up 6 bases and J gave up 0 bases; unmatched junction bases: 13. The CDR3 protein is CASSRTRTGPISGANVLTF. The CDR3 bases are TGTGCCAGCAGCCGAACCCGGACAGGGCCTATCTCTGGGGCCAACGTCCTGACTTTC.

The chain couples TRBV24-1 to TRBJ2-1; 11 positions match TRBD1. Germline loops: CDR1 KGHDR, CDR2 SFDVKD. J lost 5 bases, V lost 6 bases, and 2 bases had no gene match. The CDR3 extends over 14 amino acids. The CDR3 sequence: CATSMGQGDNEQFF. CDR3 DNA: TGTGCCACCAGTATGGGACAGGGGGACAATGAGCAGTTCTTC.

The table lists this clonotype with a few counts. V usage is TRBV9 and J usage is TRBJ1-3; the D gene is possibly TRBD1 (6 bases). Germline V gene sequence: CDR1 SGDLS, CDR2 YYNGEE. This CDR3 has 18 residues. The ends were cut back, 0 bases at V and 0 bases at J, with 16 bases in the middle. CDR3 coding DNA: TGTGCCAGCAGCGTAGTTGTGGACAGCCACCTCTCTGGAAACACCATATATTTT. Protein sequence: CASSVVVDSHLSGNTIYF.

The V call is TRBV25-1, the J call TRBJ1-4; D remains ambiguous. This CDR3 has 16 amino acids. Germline CDR1 reads MGHDK; CDR2 reads SYGVNS. The V gene lost 0 bases and the J gene lost 10 bases, with 18 bases spanning the gap. CDR3 bases: TGTGCCAGCAGTGAATATCTCGAGCCAGGAATGGGAAAACTGTTTTTT. It encodes CASSEYLEPGMGKLFF.

This chain joins TRBV5-1 and TRBJ1-1; no clear D. CDR1 is SGHRS, CDR2 YFSETQ, per germline. The V end was cut by 0 bases, the J end by 0 bases, with 12 bases between. The CDR3 loop spans 16 amino acids. The CDR3 reads CASSLVVGSMNTEAFF. The CDR3 nucleotides read TGCGCCAGCAGCTTGGTTGTTGGCAGCATGAACACTGAAGCTTTCTTT.

V is TRBV7-2 and J is TRBJ1-4, with D possibly being TRBD1 (6 bases). The CDR3 runs to 15 residues. The V end lost 3 bases, the J end lost 5 bases, and 13 bases lay between the germline ends. Germline assignment: CDR1 SGHTA and CDR2 FQGNSA. The CDR3 sequence is CASSLAGHKNEKLFF. The CDR3 nucleotides read TGTGCCAGCAGCTTGGCGGGACACAAAAATGAAAAACTGTTTTTT.

This clonotype was picked up one time. V is TRBV27 and J is TRBJ1-4; 7 nucleotides match TRBD1. J was trimmed by 0 bases and V by 6 bases; bases with no gene match: 7. CDR3 length: 16 amino acids. The germline CDR1 and CDR2 sequences are MNHEY and SMNVEV (reference sequence). CDR3 sequence (DNA): TGTGCCAGCAGCCGGACAGGAGTCGCAACTAATGAAAAACTGTTTTTT. Protein sequence: CASSRTGVATNEKLFF.

The rearrangement joins TRBV9 to TRBJ2-5; D gene unclear. The V gene's germline CDR1 is SGDLS and CDR2 YYNGEE. The CDR3 is 14 residues long. V gave up 2 bases and J gave up 2 bases, with 10 bases separating them. The CDR3 reads CASSVKPNQETQYF. The DNA of the CDR3 is TGTGCCAGCAGCGTTAAACCGAATCAAGAGACCCAGTACTTC.

This clonotype has only a few counts. This sequence joins TRBV12-3 or TRBV12-4 and TRBJ2-5; 8 nucleotides align to TRBD2. Trimming cost V 9 bases and J 2 bases; bases outside gene matches: 8. This CDR3 has 14 amino acids. The CDR3 DNA sequence: TGTGCCAGTAGTGTCGGGGGGGTACAAGAGACCCAGTACTTC. It encodes CASSVGGVQETQYF.

In this sample, this clonotype turned up a few times. CDR3 DNA sequence: TGTGCCAGCAGCTTGATATTCGGGGATGAAAAACTGTTTTTT. It is translated as CASSLIFGDEKLFF. The chain employs TRBV6-5 and TRBJ1-4, with D uncertain. This CDR3 has 14 amino acids. Germline V gene sequence: CDR1 MNHEY, CDR2 SVGAGI. V was shortened by 6 bases and J by 6 bases, with 14 bases between the two germline ends.

This clonotype has only a few counts. This chain joins TRBV4-3 and TRBJ2-6; D call uncertain. Trimming stripped 0 bases from V and 2 bases from J, with 8 bases between. The CDR3 length is 16 residues. Germline values: CDR1 LGHNA, CDR2 YSLEER. The CDR3 DNA sequence: TGCGCCAGCAGCCAAGAGGGTGGAGCTGGGGCCAACGTCCTGACTTTC. This encodes CASSQEGGAGANVLTF.